The rows below give T cell receptor beta chains drawn from one sample of a study of CD8 T cell repertoires and HIV-1 epitope variants. Their recognized antigens are unknown. This table comes from immunoSEQ multiplex PCR, and its TCRdb copy is limited to in-frame clones, with some not included. The sample gives about 7,000 clones, around three fifths of which show up once; 43% is in the top ten. The source material was cultured CD8+ T cells derived from PBMCs. The receptors come from a male donor with HIV. Each CDR3 is given with its conserved first and last residue. The D gene is left open where the match is weak. Rows may omit the clone size; those that give it use once, few, many or a size class.

clone size	V gene	J gene	D gene	CDR3 protein	CDR3 DNA
NA	TRBV28	TRBJ1-2	TRBD1	CAAKRGQLNYGYTF	TGTGCCGCAAAGAGGGGGCAGCTCAACTATGGCTACACCTTC
NA	TRBV25-1	TRBJ2-5	TRBD1	CASSELVTGGQETQYF	TGTGCCAGCAGTGAATTAGTAACAGGGGGGCAAGAGACCCAGTACTTC
few	TRBV5-8	TRBJ2-3	TRBD2	CASSPTSGKDTDTQYF	TGTGCCAGCAGCCCCACTAGCGGGAAAGATACAGATACGCAGTATTTT
NA	TRBV11-1	TRBJ1-1	TRBD1	CASSLGQGTEAFF	TGTGCCAGCAGCCTGGGACAGGGAACTGAAGCTTTCTTT
large	TRBV19	TRBJ2-2	NA	CASSIRGSTGELFF	TGTGCCAGTAGTATTAGAGGATCCACCGGGGAGCTGTTTTTT
NA	TRBV28	TRBJ2-7	NA	CASSSIYVRSLSSYEQYF	TGTGCCAGCAGTTCAATCTATGTCAGGTCACTAAGCTCCTACGAGCAGTACTTC
NA	TRBV5-4	TRBJ2-1	TRBD1	CASSLGLQGGSYNEQFF	TGTGCCAGCAGCTTGGGCCTACAGGGGGGCTCCTACAATGAGCAGTTCTTC
NA	TRBV18	TRBJ2-5	NA	CASSPWTSRETQYF	TGTGCCAGCTCACCCTGGACCAGTAGGGAGACCCAGTACTTC
NA	TRBV5-1	TRBJ2-7	NA	CASSSGNSYEQYF	TGCGCCAGCAGCTCAGGGAACTCCTACGAGCAGTACTTC
few	TRBV7-2	TRBJ1-1	NA	CASTPTSGDWRTEAFF	TGTGCCAGCACACCTACGTCGGGGGATTGGCGCACTGAAGCTTTCTTT
few	TRBV5-1	TRBJ2-1	NA	CASSLYPAREQFF	TGCGCCAGCAGCTTGTATCCCGCCAGAGAGCAGTTCTTC
NA	TRBV28	TRBJ1-1	NA	CASSALQENTEAFF	TGTGCCAGCAGCGCACTACAGGAGAACACTGAAGCTTTCTTT
few	TRBV7-9	TRBJ1-1	NA	CASSLERVEAFF	TGTGCCAGCAGCTTAGAGAGGGTTGAAGCTTTCTTT
NA	TRBV9	TRBJ2-5	TRBD1	CASSPRTGYQETQYF	TGTGCCAGCAGCCCCAGGACAGGGTATCAAGAGACCCAGTACTTC
NA	TRBV6-5	TRBJ2-5	NA	CASRGVLGETQYF	TGTGCCAGCAGGGGAGTATTAGGGGAGACCCAGTACTTC
NA	TRBV19	TRBJ1-1	NA	CASSRGTRRGSTEAFF	TGTGCCAGTAGTCGCGGGACTAGGAGGGGAAGTACTGAAGCTTTCTTT
NA	TRBV5-6	TRBJ2-7	NA	CASSLALAEQYF	TGTGCCAGCAGCTTGGCGCTTGCCGAGCAGTACTTC
few	TRBV10-2	TRBJ2-7	NA	CASAPGSLWDEQYF	TGCGCCAGCGCCCCAGGCAGCCTTTGGGACGAGCAGTACTTC
once	TRBV11-2	TRBJ1-1	TRBD1	CASSLEGQGGYTEAFF	TGTGCCAGCAGCTTAGAGGGCCAGGGGGGTTACACTGAAGCTTTCTTT
NA	TRBV7-9	TRBJ1-5	NA	CASSFATHLRVDNQPQHF	TGTGCCAGCAGCTTCGCGACACATCTCAGAGTGGACAATCAGCCCCAGCATTTT
NA	TRBV2	TRBJ2-7	NA	CASSARGSPHEQYF	TGTGCCAGCAGTGCGAGGGGGTCCCCCCACGAGCAGTACTTC
NA	TRBV4-1	TRBJ2-1	NA	CASSQDTRGEEQFF	TGCGCCAGCAGCCAAGATACAAGGGGAGAAGAGCAGTTCTTC
NA	TRBV11-2	TRBJ2-1	TRBD1	CASSSRKLVDRSSYNEQFF	TGTGCCAGCAGCTCCAGAAAGTTGGTGGACAGGTCGTCCTACAATGAGCAGTTCTTC
NA	TRBV4-2	TRBJ2-7	NA	CASSPGGYEQYF	TGTGCCAGCAGCCCCGGGGGATACGAGCAGTACTTC
once	TRBV28	TRBJ2-3	NA	CASRLDYDTDTQYF	TGTGCCAGCAGGCTAGACTACGACACAGATACGCAGTATTTT
NA	TRBV28	TRBJ2-7	TRBD2	CASSFPGGAYEQYF	TGTGCCAGCAGTTTCCCGGGGGGTGCCTACGAGCAGTACTTC
NA	TRBV5-6	TRBJ2-7	NA	CASSRWGGKEKANEQYF	TGTGCCAGCAGCCGGTGGGGCGGTAAGGAGAAGGCGAACGAGCAGTACTTC
large	TRBV7-9	TRBJ2-7	NA	CASSLRAGEQYF	TGTGCCAGCAGCTTACGAGCGGGCGAGCAGTACTTC
NA	TRBV30	TRBJ1-5	NA	CAWSVRGLQPQHF	TGTGCCTGGAGTGTACGTGGTCTTCAGCCCCAGCATTTT
NA	TRBV6-1	TRBJ2-6	NA	CAISESLGVSGANVLTF	TGTGCCATCAGTGAGTCTCTGGGGGTATCTGGGGCCAACGTCCTGACTTTC
NA	TRBV19	TRBJ1-1	NA	CASSMSRHTEAFF	TGTGCCAGTAGTATGAGCAGACACACTGAAGCTTTCTTT
NA	TRBV5-6	TRBJ1-5	TRBD1	CASSLTGVSNQPQHF	TGTGCCAGCAGCTTGACAGGGGTTAGCAATCAGCCCCAGCATTTT
NA	TRBV5-4	TRBJ2-7	NA	CASSTPQRGGYEQYF	TGTGCCAGCAGCACTCCGCAAAGGGGGGGGTACGAGCAGTACTTC
NA	TRBV27	TRBJ2-7	NA	CASSLSGSSYEQYF	TGTGCCAGCAGTTTATCGGGGTCCTCCTACGAGCAGTACTTC
NA	TRBV9	TRBJ2-7	TRBD1	CASSPEGGTGNEQYF	TGTGCCAGCAGCCCAGAGGGGGGGACAGGGAACGAGCAGTACTTC
NA	TRBV6-4	TRBJ1-4	NA	CASSDSPNEKLFF	TGTGCCAGCAGTGACTCCCCGAATGAAAAACTGTTTTTT
few	TRBV18	TRBJ1-1	NA	CASSPPGLADTEAFF	TGTGCCAGCTCACCACCTGGACTGGCGGACACTGAAGCTTTCTTT
NA	TRBV19	TRBJ2-2	NA	CASRTRTGELFF	TGTGCCAGTAGAACTCGGACCGGGGAGCTGTTTTTT
NA	TRBV7-9	TRBJ2-2	TRBD2	CASSSGRTGELFF	TGTGCCAGCAGCTCCGGGAGGACCGGGGAGCTGTTTTTT
NA	TRBV9	TRBJ2-5	TRBD1	CASSSGTGVGETQYF	TGTGCCAGCAGCTCCGGGACAGGGGTCGGGGAGACCCAGTACTTC
NA	TRBV6-4	TRBJ1-2	TRBD1	CASIEDRGIPPNYGYTF	TGTGCCAGCATAGAGGACAGGGGGATCCCTCCTAACTATGGCTACACCTTC
NA	TRBV7-8	TRBJ2-3	TRBD2	CASSKRAGGGRDTDTQYF	TGTGCCAGCAGCAAGAGGGCCGGCGGCGGGAGGGACACAGATACGCAGTATTTT
few	TRBV2	TRBJ2-7	NA	CASSDDTYEQYF	TGTGCCAGCAGCGACGACACGTACGAGCAGTACTTC
NA	TRBV10-3	TRBJ1-2	NA	CATRPSDYGYTF	TGTGCCACGCGCCCCTCGGACTATGGCTACACCTTC